The entry below describes one T cell receptor beta chain. Antigen: not known. This PCR relied on a set of 60 Vbeta primers and 13 Jbeta primers. TCRdb's copy holds only in-frame clones and misses some; the assay was immunoSEQ multiplex PCR. Of 130,000 to 150,000 clones in the sample, around 80% were seen once. Per the germline V gene, CDR1 is SGHRS and CDR2 is YFSETQ. Trimming took 1 base from V and 5 from J; bases not matched to a gene: 11. The CDR3 spans 16 residues. This sample was taken from a study of cytomegalovirus exposure and HLA in healthy donors. Study-wide results and caveats: HLA-A and HLA-B allele assignments for most subjects were reportedly predicted accurately using TCR beta sequences. Altogether, 150 to 200 TCR beta chains were recorded as cytomegalovirus-associated.

The origin of this receptor is a woman in her 40s in good health and CMV-seropositive. The sequenced sample consisted of PBMCs. V is TRBV5-1 and J is TRBJ2-7; 8 nucleotides line up with TRBD2. The CDR3 loop is CASSLFLAGGTHEQYF. The CDR3 bases are TGCGCCAGCAGCTTGTTTTTGGCGGGAGGTACCCACGAGCAGTACTTC.